A selection of T cell receptor beta chains follows, all from one sample in a study of blood T cell repertoires in COVID-19. The data were produced by immunoSEQ multiplex PCR, yet TCRdb's version contains in-frame clones alone and is incomplete. Of about 240,000 clones listed, approximately 86% are singletons. Sequenced input: peripheral blood. The receptors come from a woman between 70 and 85 years old with active or convalescent COVID-19. Both conserved end residues are part of each CDR3. A D gene is named only where the DNA matches it firmly. Only some rows state a clone size, as once, few, many or a class for expanded clones.

>NA|TRBD2|TRBV28|TRBJ2-3
TGTGCCAGCACAGGGAGGGGCTATACAGATACGCAGTATTTT
CASTGRGYTDTQYF
>NA|NA|TRBV9|TRBJ1-3
TGTGCCAGCTCTAATCAACAGAGCTCTGGAAACACCATATATTTT
CASSNQQSSGNTIYF
>NA|NA|TRBV18|TRBJ2-5
TGTGCCAGCTCACCAACGGGGTCAGACCAAGAGACCCAGTACTTC
CASSPTGSDQETQYF
>NA|NA|TRBV20-1|TRBJ2-1
TGCAGTGCTAGAGCAGACAATGAGCAGTTCTTC
CSARADNEQFF
>NA|NA|TRBV5-5|TRBJ1-6
TGTGCCAGCAGCTTGGCCGATAATTCACCCCTCCACTTT
CASSLADNSPLHF
>NA|TRBD2|TRBV2|TRBJ2-7
TGTGCCAGCAGTGATAGCGGGGGAACCTACGAGCAGTACTTC
CASSDSGGTYEQYF
>NA|NA|TRBV5-6|TRBJ1-4
TGTGCCAGCAGCTTGATCGGTACTAATGAAAAACTGTTTTTT
CASSLIGTNEKLFF
>NA|NA|TRBV7-2|TRBJ2-3
TGTGCCAGCAGCCCACAACGGGGAGCCACAGATACGCAGTATTTT
CASSPQRGATDTQYF
>few|TRBD2|TRBV7-2|TRBJ2-1
TGTGCCAGCAGCTTATATGGCGGGGGGTTCAATGAGCAGTTCTTC
CASSLYGGGFNEQFF
>NA|NA|TRBV3-1/TRBV3-2|TRBJ2-7
TGTGCCAGCAGCCAAGAAAAGACTGGGAGTTACGAGCAGTACTTC
CASSQEKTGSYEQYF
>NA|NA|TRBV6-2/TRBV6-3|TRBJ1-5
TGTGCCAGCAGTTACGGGAGCTATAGCAATCAGCCCCAGCATTTT
CASSYGSYSNQPQHF
>NA|NA|TRBV19|TRBJ1-3
TGTGCCAGTATCAGTATGGGGACAAGCTCTGGAAACACCATATATTTT
CASISMGTSSGNTIYF
>NA|NA|TRBV19|TRBJ1-2
TGTGCCAGTAGTATGTCAGGGAACTATGGCTACACCTTC
CASSMSGNYGYTF
>NA|TRBD1|TRBV6-5|TRBJ1-4
TGTGCCAGCGCCTCGGGACAGGGGGCTGAAAAACTGTTTTTT
CASASGQGAEKLFF
>NA|TRBD1|TRBV4-3|TRBJ1-2
TGCGCCAGCAGCCAGGAGGGGGCGGGCGGCTACACCTTC
CASSQEGAGGYTF
>NA|NA|TRBV4-3|TRBJ2-3
TGCGCCAGCAGCCAAGATCGGGGTAGCTCGTCCCTCCGGACGCAGTATTTT
CASSQDRGSSSLRTQYF
>few|NA|TRBV27|TRBJ2-6
TGTGCCAGCAGTCCACCGTACAGGGAGAGGAGATCTGGGGCCAACGTCCTGACTTTC
CASSPPYRERRSGANVLTF
>NA|TRBD1|TRBV3-1/TRBV3-2|TRBJ2-5
TGTGCCAGCAGCCAAGTCACAGGGGGAGAGACCCAGTACTTC
CASSQVTGGETQYF
>few|TRBD2|TRBV11-2|TRBJ2-1
TGTGCCAGCAGCTTCGCGGGGGGGTACAATGAGCAGTTCTTC
CASSFAGGYNEQFF
>NA|NA|TRBV7-6|TRBJ1-4
TGTGCCAGCAGCGGGGGCCAGGGAGGGACCGGGGAAAAACTGTTTTTT
CASSGGQGGTGEKLFF
>NA|NA|TRBV24-1|TRBJ2-1
TGTGCCACCAGTGATACGGACAATGAGCAGTTCTTC
CATSDTDNEQFF
>NA|TRBD2|TRBV7-9|TRBJ2-5
TGTGCCAGCAGCTTAGCGACTAGCGGGGAGACATACTTC
CASSLATSGETYF
>NA|NA|TRBV7-9|TRBJ1-2
TGTGCCAGCAGCTTATCAGGGGTGTATGGCTACACCTTC
CASSLSGVYGYTF
>NA|NA|TRBV19|TRBJ1-1
TGTGCCACCTCAGGGGAGTTGAACACTGAAGCTTTCTTT
CATSGELNTEAFF
>NA|NA|TRBV5-1|TRBJ1-5
TGCGCCAGCAGCTTAGGACAAGGGCAGCCCCAGCATTTT
CASSLGQGQPQHF
>NA|NA|TRBV9|TRBJ1-1
TGTGCCAGCAGCGGAGTTGGTCTCGGTGAGAACACTGAAGCTTTCTTT
CASSGVGLGENTEAFF
>NA|TRBD2|TRBV10-2|TRBJ2-3
TGCGCCAGCAGTGAGGGGCGACTAGCGGGGTTCACAGATACGCAGTATTTT
CASSEGRLAGFTDTQYF
>NA|TRBD1|TRBV2|TRBJ1-1
TGTGCCAGCAGTGGCAGGACAGGGGACACTGAAGCTTTCTTT
CASSGRTGDTEAFF